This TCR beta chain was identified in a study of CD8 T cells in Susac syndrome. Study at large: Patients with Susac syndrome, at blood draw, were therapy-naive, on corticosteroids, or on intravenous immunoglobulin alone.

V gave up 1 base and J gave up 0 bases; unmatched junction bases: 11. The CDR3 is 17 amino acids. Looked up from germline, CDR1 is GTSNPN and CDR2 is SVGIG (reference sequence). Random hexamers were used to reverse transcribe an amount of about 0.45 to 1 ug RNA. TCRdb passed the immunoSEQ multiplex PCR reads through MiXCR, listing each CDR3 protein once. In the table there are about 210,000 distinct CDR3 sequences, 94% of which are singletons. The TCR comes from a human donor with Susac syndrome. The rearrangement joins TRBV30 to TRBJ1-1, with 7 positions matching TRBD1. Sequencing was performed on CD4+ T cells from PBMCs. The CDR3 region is CAWSEITGAIMNTEAFF. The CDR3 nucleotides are TGTGCCTGGAGTGAAATAACAGGGGCCATCATGAACACTGAAGCTTTCTTT.